The T cell receptor beta chain described here comes from a study of T cells in Graves' hyperthyroidism and ophthalmopathy. Overall study results and limits: Blood shared most expanded thyroid clonotypes above 0.001.

CDR3 length: 13 amino acids. V lost 6 bases to trimming and J lost 2 bases, with 5 bases between them. Germline V gene lookup returns CDR1 SNHLY and CDR2 FYNNEI. At least ten counts were recorded for this clonotype. The antigen is undetermined. Stable Graves' hyperthyroidism denoted no ophthalmopathy progression over 18 months. Orbital computed tomography and thyroid ultrasound, together with serum TRAb and thyroxine and clinical symptoms, were used for diagnoses. From more than 8 ml of fresh peripheral blood, PBMCs were isolated. TCR beta CDR3 regions were amplified from RNA transcripts. The HTBI primer set served for first-round RT-PCR of the TCR CDR3. TCRdb used MiXCR to reprocess the multiplex PCR reads, holding one entry per CDR3 protein. The data show approximately 710,000 distinct CDR3 sequences, with around 15% seen just once and 15% to 19% held by the top ten.

The chain couples TRBV2 to TRBJ1-6; D is ambiguous. The sequenced sample consisted of blood. The clonotype comes from a middle-aged man with Graves' hyperthyroidism. For the CDR3, the DNA is TGTGCCAGCAGCGATACCTATAATTCACCCCTCCACTTT. Translated, it gives CASSDTYNSPLHF.